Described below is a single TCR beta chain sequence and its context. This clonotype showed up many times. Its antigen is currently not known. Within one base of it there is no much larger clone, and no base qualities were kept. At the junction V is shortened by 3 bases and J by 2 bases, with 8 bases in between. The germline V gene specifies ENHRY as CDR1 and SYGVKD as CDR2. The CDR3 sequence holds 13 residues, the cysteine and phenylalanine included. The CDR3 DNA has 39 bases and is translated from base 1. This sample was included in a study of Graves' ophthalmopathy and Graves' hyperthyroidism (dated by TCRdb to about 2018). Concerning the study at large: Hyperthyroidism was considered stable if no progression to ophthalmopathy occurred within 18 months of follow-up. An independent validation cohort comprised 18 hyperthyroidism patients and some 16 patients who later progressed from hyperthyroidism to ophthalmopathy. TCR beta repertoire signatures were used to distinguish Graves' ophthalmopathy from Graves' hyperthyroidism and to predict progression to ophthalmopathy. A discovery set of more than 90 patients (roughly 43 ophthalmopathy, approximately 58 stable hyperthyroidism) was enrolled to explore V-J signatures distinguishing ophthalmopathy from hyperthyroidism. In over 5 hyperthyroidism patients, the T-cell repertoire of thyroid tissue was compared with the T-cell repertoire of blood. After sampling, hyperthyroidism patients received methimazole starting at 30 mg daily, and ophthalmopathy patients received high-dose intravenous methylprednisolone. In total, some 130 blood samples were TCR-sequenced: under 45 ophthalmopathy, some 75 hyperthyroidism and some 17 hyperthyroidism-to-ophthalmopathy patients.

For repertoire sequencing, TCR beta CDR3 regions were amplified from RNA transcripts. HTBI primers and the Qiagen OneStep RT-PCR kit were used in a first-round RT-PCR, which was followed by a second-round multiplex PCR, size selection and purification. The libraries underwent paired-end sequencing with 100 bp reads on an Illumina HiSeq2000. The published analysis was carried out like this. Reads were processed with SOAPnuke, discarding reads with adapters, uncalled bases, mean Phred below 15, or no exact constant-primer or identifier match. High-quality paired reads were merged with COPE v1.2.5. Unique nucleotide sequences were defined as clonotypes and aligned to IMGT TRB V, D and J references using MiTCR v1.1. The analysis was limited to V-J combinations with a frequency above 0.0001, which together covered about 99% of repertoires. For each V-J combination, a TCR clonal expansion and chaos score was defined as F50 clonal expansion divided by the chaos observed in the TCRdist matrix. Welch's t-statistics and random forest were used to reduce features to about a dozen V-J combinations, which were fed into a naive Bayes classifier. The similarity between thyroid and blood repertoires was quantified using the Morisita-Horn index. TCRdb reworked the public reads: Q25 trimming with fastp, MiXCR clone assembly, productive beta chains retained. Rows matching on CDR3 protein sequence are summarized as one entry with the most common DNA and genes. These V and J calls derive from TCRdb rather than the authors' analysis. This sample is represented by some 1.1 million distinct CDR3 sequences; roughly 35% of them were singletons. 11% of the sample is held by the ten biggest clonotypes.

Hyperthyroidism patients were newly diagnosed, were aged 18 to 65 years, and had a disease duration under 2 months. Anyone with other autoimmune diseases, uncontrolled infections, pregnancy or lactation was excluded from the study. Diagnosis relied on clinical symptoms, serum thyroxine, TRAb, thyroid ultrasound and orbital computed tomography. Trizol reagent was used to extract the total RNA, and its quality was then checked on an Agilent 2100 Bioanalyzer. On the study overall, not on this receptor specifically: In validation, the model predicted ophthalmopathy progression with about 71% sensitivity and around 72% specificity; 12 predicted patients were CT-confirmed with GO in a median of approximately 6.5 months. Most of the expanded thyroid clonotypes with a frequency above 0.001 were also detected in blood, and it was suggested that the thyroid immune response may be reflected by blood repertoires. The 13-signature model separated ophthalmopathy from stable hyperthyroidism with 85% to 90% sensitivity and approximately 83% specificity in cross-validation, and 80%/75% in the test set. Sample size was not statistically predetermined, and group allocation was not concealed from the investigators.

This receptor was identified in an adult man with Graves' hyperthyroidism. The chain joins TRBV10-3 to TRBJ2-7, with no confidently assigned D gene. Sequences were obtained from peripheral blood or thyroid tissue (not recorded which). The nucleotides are TGTGCCATCAGTGATAGGCCCCCCTACGAGCAGTACTTC. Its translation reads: CAISDRPPYEQYF.